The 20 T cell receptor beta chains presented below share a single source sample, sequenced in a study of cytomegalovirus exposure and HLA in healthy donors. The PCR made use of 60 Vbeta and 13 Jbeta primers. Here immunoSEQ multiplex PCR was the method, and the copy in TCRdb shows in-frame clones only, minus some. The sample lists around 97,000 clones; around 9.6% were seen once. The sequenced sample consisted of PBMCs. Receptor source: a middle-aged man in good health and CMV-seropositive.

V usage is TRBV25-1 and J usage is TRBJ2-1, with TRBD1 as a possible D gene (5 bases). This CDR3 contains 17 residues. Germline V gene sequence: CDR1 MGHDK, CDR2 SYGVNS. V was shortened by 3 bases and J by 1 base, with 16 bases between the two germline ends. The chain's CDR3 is CASSEPPRAGSYNEQFF. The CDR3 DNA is TGTGCCAGCAGTGAGCCTCCTAGGGCAGGGTCCTACAATGAGCAGTTCTTC.

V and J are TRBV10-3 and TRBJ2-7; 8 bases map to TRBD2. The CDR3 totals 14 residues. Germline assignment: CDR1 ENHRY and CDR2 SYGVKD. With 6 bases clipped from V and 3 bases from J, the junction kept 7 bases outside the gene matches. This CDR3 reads CAIRNSGNNYEQYF. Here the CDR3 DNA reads TGTGCCATCAGGAATAGCGGGAATAACTACGAGCAGTACTTC.

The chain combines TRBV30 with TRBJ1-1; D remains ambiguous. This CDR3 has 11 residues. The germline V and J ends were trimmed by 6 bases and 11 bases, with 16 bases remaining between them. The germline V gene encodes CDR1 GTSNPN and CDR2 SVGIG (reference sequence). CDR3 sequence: CACQYRGGAFF. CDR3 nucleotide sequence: TGTGCCTGCCAATATCGGGGAGGCGCTTTCTTT.

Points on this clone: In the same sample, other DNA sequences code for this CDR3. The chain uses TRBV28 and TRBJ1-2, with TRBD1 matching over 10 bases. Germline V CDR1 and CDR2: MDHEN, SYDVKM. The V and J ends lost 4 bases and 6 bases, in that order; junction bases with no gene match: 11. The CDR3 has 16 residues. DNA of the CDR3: TGTGCCAGCAGTTACAGGACAGGGGGATTTCGTAATGGCTACACCTTC. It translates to CASSYRTGGFRNGYTF.

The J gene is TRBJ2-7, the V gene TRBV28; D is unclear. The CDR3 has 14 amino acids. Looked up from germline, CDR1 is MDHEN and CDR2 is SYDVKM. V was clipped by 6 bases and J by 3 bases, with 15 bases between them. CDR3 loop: CASSAGLSSYEQYF. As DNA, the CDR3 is TGTGCCAGCAGCGCCGGGTTATCAAGCTACGAGCAGTACTTC.

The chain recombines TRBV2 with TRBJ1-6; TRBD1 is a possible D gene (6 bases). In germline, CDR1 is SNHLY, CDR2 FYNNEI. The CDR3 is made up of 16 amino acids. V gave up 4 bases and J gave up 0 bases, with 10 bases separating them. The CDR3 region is CASSGQASSYNSPLHF. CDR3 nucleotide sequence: TGTGCCAGCAGTGGACAGGCGAGCTCCTATAATTCACCCCTCCACTTT.

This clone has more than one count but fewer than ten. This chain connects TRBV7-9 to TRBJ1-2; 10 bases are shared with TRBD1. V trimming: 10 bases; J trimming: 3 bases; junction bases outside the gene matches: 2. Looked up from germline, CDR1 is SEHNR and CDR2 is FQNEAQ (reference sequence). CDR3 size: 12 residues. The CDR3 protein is CATGTGDYGYTF. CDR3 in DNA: TGTGCCACCGGGACAGGGGACTATGGCTACACCTTC.

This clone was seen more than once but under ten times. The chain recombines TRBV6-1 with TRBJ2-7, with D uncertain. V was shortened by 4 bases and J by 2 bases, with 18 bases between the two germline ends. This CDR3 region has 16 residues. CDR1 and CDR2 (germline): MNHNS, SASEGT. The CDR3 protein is CASSGAGRIPPYEQYF. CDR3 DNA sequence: TGTGCCAGCAGTGGGGCTGGGCGTATACCTCCCTACGAGCAGTACTTC.

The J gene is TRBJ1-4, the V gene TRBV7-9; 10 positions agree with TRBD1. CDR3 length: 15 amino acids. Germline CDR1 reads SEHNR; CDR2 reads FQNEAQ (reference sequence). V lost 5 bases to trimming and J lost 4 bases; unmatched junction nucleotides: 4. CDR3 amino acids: CASSPRTGGNEKLFF. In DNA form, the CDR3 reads TGTGCCAGCAGCCCCCGGACAGGGGGTAATGAAAAACTGTTTTTT.

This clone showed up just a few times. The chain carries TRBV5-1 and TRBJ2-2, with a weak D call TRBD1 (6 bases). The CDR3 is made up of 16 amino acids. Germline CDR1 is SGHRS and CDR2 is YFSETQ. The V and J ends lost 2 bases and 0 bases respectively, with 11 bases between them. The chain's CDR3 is CASSLNSGANTGELFF. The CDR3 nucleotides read TGCGCCAGCAGCTTAAACTCAGGGGCGAACACCGGGGAGCTGTTTTTT.

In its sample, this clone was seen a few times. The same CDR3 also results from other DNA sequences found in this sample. This CDR3 is CASSGRSTSGIIISNTGELFF. The DNA of the CDR3 is TGTGCCAGCAGCGGGCGGTCGACTAGCGGAATTATAATCTCGAACACCGGGGAGCTGTTTTTT. This chain connects TRBV9 to TRBJ2-2; TRBD2 aligns across 9 bases. The V and J ends lost 3 bases and 0 bases, in that order; junction bases with no gene match: 18. The CDR3 is 21 amino acids. Germline V gene lookup returns CDR1 SGDLS and CDR2 YYNGEE. Full variable domain (remainder filled in from reference TRBV9 and TRBJ2-2): DSGVTQTPKHLITATGQRVTLRCSPRSGDLSVYWYQQSLDQGLQFLIQYYNGEERAKGNILERFSAQQFPDLHSELNLSSLELGDSALYFCASSGRSTSGIIISNTGELFFGEGSRLTVL.

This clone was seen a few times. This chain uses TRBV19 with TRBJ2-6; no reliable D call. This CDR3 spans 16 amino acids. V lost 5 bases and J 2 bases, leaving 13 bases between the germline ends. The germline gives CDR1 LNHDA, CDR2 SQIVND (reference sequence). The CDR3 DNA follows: TGTGCCAGTAGTCCTTTAGCCGGCCCTGGGGCCAACGTCCTGACTTTC. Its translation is CASSPLAGPGANVLTF. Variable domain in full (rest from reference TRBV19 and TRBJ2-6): DGGITQSPKYLFRKEGQNVTLSCEQNLNHDAMYWYRQDPGQGLRLIYYSQIVNDFQKGDIAEGYSVSREKKESFPLTVTSAQKNPTAFYLCASSPLAGPGANVLTFGAGSRLTVL.

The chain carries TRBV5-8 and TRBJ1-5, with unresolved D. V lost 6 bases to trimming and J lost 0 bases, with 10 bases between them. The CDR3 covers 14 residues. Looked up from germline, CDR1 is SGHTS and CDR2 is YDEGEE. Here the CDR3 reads CASNSLGSNQPQHF. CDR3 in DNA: TGTGCCAGCAATTCCCTAGGTAGCAATCAGCCCCAGCATTTT.

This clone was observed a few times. The CDR3 coding sequence is TGTGCCAGCAAGATCTGGGACAGGGTCCAATGGCCACAATACAAACCCTTTCCCGAGCAGTACTTC. Translated: CASKIWDRVQWPQYKPFPEQYF. The J gene is TRBJ2-7, the V gene TRBV28; 9 bases match TRBD1. The CDR3 has 22 amino acids. After removal of 7 bases from V and 6 bases from J, the junction contained 34 bases not matched to a gene. The germline gives CDR1 MDHEN, CDR2 SYDVKM. The full variable domain, its missing parts supplied by reference TRBV28 and TRBJ2-7, is DVKVTQSSRYLVKRTGEKVFLECVQDMDHENMFWYRQDPGLGLRLIYFSYDVKMKEKGDIPEGYSVSREKKERFSLILESASTNQTSMYLCASKIWDRVQWPQYKPFPEQYFGPGTRLTVT.

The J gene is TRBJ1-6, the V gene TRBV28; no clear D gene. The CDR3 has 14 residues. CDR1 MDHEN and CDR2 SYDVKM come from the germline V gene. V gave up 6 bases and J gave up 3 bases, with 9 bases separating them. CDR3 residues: CASSPGNYNSPLHF. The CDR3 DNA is TGTGCCAGCAGCCCAGGCAACTATAATTCACCCCTCCACTTT.

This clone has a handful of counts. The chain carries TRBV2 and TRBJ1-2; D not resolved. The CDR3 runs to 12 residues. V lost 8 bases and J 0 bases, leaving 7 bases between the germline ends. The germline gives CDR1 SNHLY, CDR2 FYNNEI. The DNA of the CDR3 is TGTGCCAGCGTGACTTCTAACTATGGCTACACCTTC. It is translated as CASVTSNYGYTF.

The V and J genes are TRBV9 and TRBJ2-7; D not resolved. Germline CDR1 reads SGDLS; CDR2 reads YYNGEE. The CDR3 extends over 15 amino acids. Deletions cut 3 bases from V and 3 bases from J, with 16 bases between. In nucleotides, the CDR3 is TGTGCCAGCAGCGAGGCGGTGGGTTATAGCTACGAGCAGTACTTC. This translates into CASSEAVGYSYEQYF.

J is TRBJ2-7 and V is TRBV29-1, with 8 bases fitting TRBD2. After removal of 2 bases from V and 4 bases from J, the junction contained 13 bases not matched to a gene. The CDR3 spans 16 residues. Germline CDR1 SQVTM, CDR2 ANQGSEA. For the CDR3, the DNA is TGCAGCGTTGAAATACTAGCGGATAAAATTAGATACGAGCAGTACTTC. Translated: CSVEILADKIRYEQYF.

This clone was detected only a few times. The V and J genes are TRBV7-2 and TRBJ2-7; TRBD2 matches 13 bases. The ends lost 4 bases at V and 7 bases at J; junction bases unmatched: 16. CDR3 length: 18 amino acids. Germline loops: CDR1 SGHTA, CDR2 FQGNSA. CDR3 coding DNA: TGTGCCAGCAGCTCGGGACTAGCGGGATCTCGGAATTCACGGGAGCAGTACTTC. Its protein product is CASSSGLAGSRNSREQYF.

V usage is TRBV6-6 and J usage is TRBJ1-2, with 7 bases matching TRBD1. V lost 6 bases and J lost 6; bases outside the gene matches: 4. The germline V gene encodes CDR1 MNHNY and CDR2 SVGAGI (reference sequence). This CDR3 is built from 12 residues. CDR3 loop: CASRADRDGYTF. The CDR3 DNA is TGTGCCAGCAGGGCAGACAGGGATGGCTACACCTTC.